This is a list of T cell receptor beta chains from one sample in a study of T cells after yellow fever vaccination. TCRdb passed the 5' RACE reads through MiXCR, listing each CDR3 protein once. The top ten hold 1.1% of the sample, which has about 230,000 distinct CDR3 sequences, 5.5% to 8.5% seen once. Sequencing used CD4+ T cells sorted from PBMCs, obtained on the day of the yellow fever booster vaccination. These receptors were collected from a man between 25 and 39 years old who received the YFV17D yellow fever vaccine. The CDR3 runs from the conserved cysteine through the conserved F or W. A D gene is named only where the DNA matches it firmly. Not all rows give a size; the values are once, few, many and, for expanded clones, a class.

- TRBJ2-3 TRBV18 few TGTGCCAGCTCACCGTTTGACATGGGGCTGGCAGATACGCAGTATTTT CASSPFDMGLADTQYF
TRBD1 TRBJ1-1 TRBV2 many TGTGCCAGCAATGCGGACAGGGGCACTGAAGCTTTCTTT CASNADRGTEAFF
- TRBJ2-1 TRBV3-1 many TGTGCCAGCAGCCTCTCCTTTGGAGCCGGATCGCACAATGAGCAGTTCTTC CASSLSFGAGSHNEQFF
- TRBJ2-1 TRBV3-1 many TGTGCCAGCAGTCCGAACCACAATGAGCAGTTCTTC CASSPNHNEQFF
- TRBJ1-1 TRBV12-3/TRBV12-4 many TGTGCCAGCATACTGCTCACTGAAGCTTTCTTT CASILLTEAFF
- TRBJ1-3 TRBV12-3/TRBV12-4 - TGTGCCAGCAGTTTCTCGGGACTGTCTGGAAACACCATATATTTT CASSFSGLSGNTIYF
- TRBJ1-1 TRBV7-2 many TGTGCCAGCAGCCCCTGGCCGAACACTGAAGCTTTCTTT CASSPWPNTEAFF
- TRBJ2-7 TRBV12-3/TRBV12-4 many TGTGCCAGCAGTTTGTTTGGGGGAACAGAGCAGTACTTC CASSLFGGTEQYF
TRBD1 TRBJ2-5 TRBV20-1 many TGCAGTGCTAGGCGACAGGGGTTCGGGACCCAGTACTTC CSARRQGFGTQYF
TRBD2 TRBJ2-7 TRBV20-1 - TGCAGTGCTAGGGGAGTAGCGGGAGTCTCCTACGAGCAGTACTTC CSARGVAGVSYEQYF
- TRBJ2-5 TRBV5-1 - TGCGCCAGCACCTTAACGGGTCACACTCAAGAGACCCAGTACTTC CASTLTGHTQETQYF
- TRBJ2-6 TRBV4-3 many TGCGCCAGCAGCCAAGACATACCAGGTCCCGGGACAGGGGCCAACGTCCTGACTTTC CASSQDIPGPGTGANVLTF
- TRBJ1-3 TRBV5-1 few TGCGCCAGCAGCTTGGAGGGCAGGGGCTCTGGAAACACCATATATTTT CASSLEGRGSGNTIYF
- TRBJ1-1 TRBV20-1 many TGCAGTGCTAGCCCTAACAGGGATGAAGCTTTCTTT CSASPNRDEAFF
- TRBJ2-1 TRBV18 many TGTGCCAGCTCACTCTCGAAGACTCCATACAATGAGCAGTTCTTC CASSLSKTPYNEQFF
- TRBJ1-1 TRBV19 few TGTGCCAGTAGTATAGTAGAAACAGGGAGGACTGAAGCTTTCTTT CASSIVETGRTEAFF
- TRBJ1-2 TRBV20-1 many TGCAGTGCCGGGGTGGGGGCGGATGGCTACACCTTC CSAGVGADGYTF
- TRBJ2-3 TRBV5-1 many TGCGCCAGCAGTCCAGAGGGGAATACGCAGTATTTT CASSPEGNTQYF
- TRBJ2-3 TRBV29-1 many TGCAGCGCCCGGGGGATGGGAAATACGCAGTATTTT CSARGMGNTQYF
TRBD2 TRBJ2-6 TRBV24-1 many TGTGCCACCAGTGATTACCGGACTAGCGCAAACTCTGGGGCCAACGTCCTGACTTTC CATSDYRTSANSGANVLTF
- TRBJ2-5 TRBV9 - TGTGCCAGCAGCGTAAATGTGGGGGTCCAAGAGACCCAGTACTTC CASSVNVGVQETQYF
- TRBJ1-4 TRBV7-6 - TGTGCCAGCAGCCCCCACAGTGCAACTAATGAAAAACTGTTTTTT CASSPHSATNEKLFF
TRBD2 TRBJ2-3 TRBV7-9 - TGTGCCAGCAGCCTTCCTAGCGGAGGGGTAATCACAGATACGCAGTATTTT CASSLPSGGVITDTQYF
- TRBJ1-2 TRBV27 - TGTGCCAGCAGTGGGGCCGGGACGATTAACTATGGCTACACCTTC CASSGAGTINYGYTF
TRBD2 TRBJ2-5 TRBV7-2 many TGTGCCAGCAGCGGACTAGCGCCCCAGACCCAGTACTTC CASSGLAPQTQYF
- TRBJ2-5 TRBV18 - TGTGCCAGCTCACAAAACTCGGAAGAGACCCAGTACTTC CASSQNSEETQYF
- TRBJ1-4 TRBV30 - TGTGCCTGGAACCTAGGGCGGACAAATGAAAAACTGTTTTTT CAWNLGRTNEKLFF
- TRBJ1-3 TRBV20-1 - TGCAGTGCTAGTCCGCCCAAGGTTGGAAACACCATATATTTT CSASPPKVGNTIYF
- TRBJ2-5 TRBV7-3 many TGTGCCAGCAGCTCGAGCGGGTCGGAGACCCAGTACTTC CASSSSGSETQYF
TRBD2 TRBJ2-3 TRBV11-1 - TGTGCCAGCAGCTTAGGCCTTAGCGGGAGTCGCGGCAACACAGATACGCAGTATTTT CASSLGLSGSRGNTDTQYF
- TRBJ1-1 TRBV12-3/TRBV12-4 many TGTGCCAGCAGTTTAGGGCAGCCGAACACTGAAGCTTTCTTT CASSLGQPNTEAFF
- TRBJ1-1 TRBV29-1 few TGCAGCGCCGCAGGGACTCGGAACACTGAAGCTTTCTTT CSAAGTRNTEAFF
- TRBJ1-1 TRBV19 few TGTGCCAGTAGTATAGCGGAGGGGAACACTGAAGCTTTCTTT CASSIAEGNTEAFF
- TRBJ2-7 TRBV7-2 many TGTGCCAGCAGCTTAGCCCCCCCTAGCCGATATAGCTCCTACGAGCAGTACTTC CASSLAPPSRYSSYEQYF
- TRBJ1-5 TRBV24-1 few TGTGCCACCAGTGGAGCAGATAGCAATCAGCCCCAGCATTTT CATSGADSNQPQHF
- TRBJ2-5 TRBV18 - TGTGCCAGCCATCGGACACTACAAGAGACCCAGTACTTC CASHRTLQETQYF
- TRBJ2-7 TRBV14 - TGTGCCAGCAGCACTCACAGATTCTACGAGCAGTACTTC CASSTHRFYEQYF
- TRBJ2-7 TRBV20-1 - TGCAGTGCAAGGGACAATACCTACGAGCAGTACTTC CSARDNTYEQYF
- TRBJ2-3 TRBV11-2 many TGTGCCAGCTTGGGGTGGGATACGCAGTATTTT CASLGWDTQYF
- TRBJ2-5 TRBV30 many TGTGCCCACCCCGGCCCTACTAAAGAGACCCAGTACTTC CAHPGPTKETQYF
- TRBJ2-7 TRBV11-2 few TGTGCCAGCAGCTTAACCAGGACAGCAACCTACGAGCAGTACTTC CASSLTRTATYEQYF
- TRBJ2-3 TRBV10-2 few TGCGCCAGCAGATCTGGACTCGAAGATACGCAGTATTTT CASRSGLEDTQYF
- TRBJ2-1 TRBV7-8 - TGTGCCAGCAGCTTATTGTATGAGCAGTTCTTC CASSLLYEQFF
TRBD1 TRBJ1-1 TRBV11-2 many TGTGCCAGCGGGGGGGACAGTGGGTTGCTTGAAGCTTTCTTT CASGGDSGLLEAFF
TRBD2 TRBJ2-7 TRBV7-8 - TGTGCCAGCAGCTTGGGGACTAGCGACTTCTACGAGCAGTACTTC CASSLGTSDFYEQYF
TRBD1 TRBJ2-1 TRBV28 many TGTGCCAGCAGGCAAACTCCCGACAGGGGGAATGAGCAGTTCTTC CASRQTPDRGNEQFF
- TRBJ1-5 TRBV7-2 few TGTGCCAGCAGCGTACCGGGTCAGCCCCAGCATTTT CASSVPGQPQHF
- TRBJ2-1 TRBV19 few TGTGCCAGTAGTATCCAGCGGTCTTACAATGAGCAGTTCTTC CASSIQRSYNEQFF
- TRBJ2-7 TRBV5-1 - TGCGCCAGCAGCTTTTACAGTAAAAGAACCTACGAGCAGTACTTC CASSFYSKRTYEQYF
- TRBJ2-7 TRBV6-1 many TGTGCCAGCAGTGAAGGGGAAGGAGGGATCCTATACTACGAGCAGTACTTC CASSEGEGGILYYEQYF
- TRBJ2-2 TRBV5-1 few TGCGCCAGCAGCTTGGTTCCGCAGGCAGGCACCGGGGAGCTGTTTTTT CASSLVPQAGTGELFF